The next 3 T cell receptor beta chains were all read from a single sample in a study of shared clonotypes between healthy human individuals. Clones were sequenced by immunoSEQ multiplex PCR, and TCRdb holds only the in-frame ones, with some missing. The sample holds 150,000 to 200,000 clones; approximately 61% are singletons and the top ten take roughly 10%. Sample: memory CD4+ T cells sorted from blood. Subset: CD45RA-negative fraction. These receptors originate from a man aged 25 to 40 in good health.

This clone was recorded at least ten times. The rearrangement uses TRBV5-4 and TRBJ2-7, with D perhaps TRBD1 (8 bases). Trimming pared 4 bases from V and 7 bases from J, leaving 24 bases between. Germline assignment: CDR1 SGHNT and CDR2 YYREEE (reference sequence). The CDR3 contains 16 residues. Written as DNA, the CDR3 is TGTGCCAGCAGCACAGGGGGGGCGGGAGCCCGAGAGGAGCAGTACTTC. Amino acid sequence: CASSTGGAGAREEQYF.

This clone appeared a few times. V is TRBV5-1 and J is TRBJ2-7; D might be TRBD1 or TRBD2, each matching 5 bases. Trimming removed 0 bases at V and 2 bases at J, with 15 bases between. Germline-derived CDR1 and CDR2 are SGHRS and YFSETQ. This CDR3 is 16 amino acids long. CDR3 nucleotide sequence: TGCGCCAGCAGCTTGGTGGTCGGGACGGAGGCCTACGAGCAGTACTTC. Amino acid sequence: CASSLVVGTEAYEQYF.

V and J are TRBV7-2 and TRBJ2-7; D possibly corresponds to TRBD1 (6 bases). V was cut by 4 bases and J by 5 bases, with 12 bases left in between. The CDR3 totals 13 residues. Germline V gives CDR1 SGHTA, CDR2 FQGNSA. The CDR3 loop reads CASSSDTGNEQYF. The CDR3, as DNA: TGTGCCAGCAGCTCTGACACAGGGAACGAGCAGTACTTC.